Listed here are 27 T cell receptor beta chains from one sample, sequenced in a study of blood T cells in healthy people across ages. A second about 7 to 12 cycle PCR used barcoded and J-beta primers. Each CDR3 protein is one row after TCRdb ran MiXCR on the 5' RACE reads. The sample has 910,000 or so distinct CDR3 sequences; roughly half are singletons. What was sequenced was blood. Every receptor here comes from a woman aged 55-70 years in good health.

In its sample, this clonotype was seen once. V gene TRBV2 combines with J gene TRBJ2-7; TRBD2 is a possible D gene (5 bases). Looked up from germline, CDR1 is SNHLY and CDR2 is FYNNEI. Between the trimmed V and J ends, which lost 7 bases and 4 bases, there was a span of 11 bases. CDR3 length equals 12 residues. CDR3 sequence (DNA): TGTGCCAGCATCAGCGGCGAGTACGAGCAGTACTTC. This gives the protein CASISGEYEQYF. Full variable domain (remainder filled in from reference TRBV2 and TRBJ2-7): EPEVTQTPSHQVTQMGQEVILRCVPISNHLYFYWYRQILGQKVEFLVSFYNNEISEKSEIFDDQFSVERPDGSNFTLKIRSTKLEDSAMYFCASISGEYEQYFGPGTRLTVT.

V and J are TRBV7-9 and TRBJ2-5; 9 positions agree with TRBD1. CDR3 length equals 15 residues. After removal of 5 bases from V and 2 bases from J, the junction contained 6 bases not matched to a gene. Germline values: CDR1 SEHNR, CDR2 FQNEAQ (reference sequence). The CDR3 loop reads CASSTGQGRQETQYF. CDR3 nucleotides: TGTGCCAGCAGCACGGGACAGGGTCGTCAAGAGACCCAGTACTTC.

The V and J genes are TRBV28 and TRBJ1-6; 8 bases match TRBD1. Germline-derived CDR1 and CDR2 are MDHEN and SYDVKM. Losses at the gene ends were 6 bases for V and 13 bases for J; bases not matched to a gene: 11. The CDR3 sequence is 14 residues long. The CDR3 is CASRGRTGIGPLHF. The CDR3, as DNA: TGTGCCAGCAGGGGGAGGACAGGGATTGGCCCCCTCCACTTT.

The J gene is TRBJ1-4, the V gene TRBV2; TRBD1 is a possible D gene (6 bases). The CDR3 length is 13 residues. V shed 2 bases and J shed 8 bases, with 9 bases lying between them. Germline lookup yields CDR1 SNHLY and CDR2 FYNNEI. The CDR3 sequence: CASSETGLEKLFF. Here the CDR3 DNA reads TGTGCCAGCAGTGAAACAGGGTTGGAAAAACTGTTTTTT.

J is TRBJ2-5 and V is TRBV20-1, with D tentatively TRBD1 (6 bases). CDR1 is DFQATT, CDR2 SNEGSKA, per germline (reference sequence). This CDR3 contains 14 residues. Between the trimmed V and J ends, which lost 6 bases and 4 bases, there was a span of 18 bases. The CDR3 nucleotides are TGCAGTGCCAAAATAAACAGGGAAGCAGAGACCCAGTACTTC. Translated: CSAKINREAETQYF.

This chain joins TRBV7-9 and TRBJ1-1; D not resolved. The ends were cut back, 4 bases at V and 3 bases at J, with 15 bases in the middle. The CDR3 has 15 residues. The V gene's germline CDR1 is SEHNR and CDR2 FQNEAQ (reference sequence). CDR3 bases: TGTGCCAGCAGCTCCTTTAGGGCGAGTGACACTGAAGCTTTCTTT. It yields the protein CASSSFRASDTEAFF.

In regard to this clonotype: Germline and junction disagree at one end, which may indicate a read error. The rearrangement joins TRBV6-8 to TRBJ2-3, with TRBD1 matching over 10 bases. This CDR3 contains 18 residues. CDR1 and CDR2 from the germline V gene are MNHGY and SAAAGT. CDR3 sequence (DNA): TGCGCCAGCAGTTACTCAAGCTGGGACAGGGGAAGCATGGATACGCAGTATTTT. Translating it yields CASSYSSWDRGSMDTQYF.

The sample holds a few counts of this clonotype. The chain recombines TRBV29-1 with TRBJ2-3; 8 nucleotides match TRBD2. This CDR3 contains 14 residues. In germline, CDR1 is SQVTM, CDR2 ANQGSEA. CDR3 bases: TGCAGTGGAAGCGGGAGCGGTTATGCAGATACGCAGTATTTT. It is translated as CSGSGSGYADTQYF.

The chain uses TRBV20-1 and TRBJ2-7, with 8 positions matching TRBD2. With the DNA end fitting TRBJ2-5 better, the J assignment may be wrong. The CDR3 totals 14 residues. Germline V gene data show CDR1 as DFQATT and CDR2 as SNEGSKA (reference sequence). CDR3 DNA: TGCAGTGCTCTTACTAGCGGAGGAGTGGGGACCCAGTACTTC. As protein: CSALTSGGVGTQYF.

The chain employs TRBV20-1 and TRBJ1-2; TRBD1 matches 7 bases. CDR1 is DFQATT and CDR2 is SNEGSKA in the germline V gene (reference sequence). V shed 5 bases and J 4 bases; nucleotides not matched to a gene: 7. The CDR3 runs to 13 residues. Here the CDR3 reads CSAVTGMGYGYTF. The CDR3 DNA reads as TGCAGTGCTGTGACAGGGATGGGCTATGGCTACACCTTC.

V and J are TRBV24-1 and TRBJ2-5, with a possible D match to TRBD2 (6 bases). CDR3 length equals 14 residues. V gave up 7 bases and J gave up 5 bases, with 16 bases separating them. CDR1 KGHDR and CDR2 SFDVKD come from the germline V gene. CDR3 region: CATREPGLGETQYF. DNA of the CDR3: TGTGCCACCAGGGAACCGGGACTCGGGGAGACCCAGTACTTC.

The chain joins TRBV6-2 or TRBV6-3 to TRBJ2-3; D unclear. The germline V gene has CDR1 MNHEY and CDR2 SVGEGT. Trimming removed 2 bases at V and 2 bases at J, with 11 bases between. This CDR3 spans 15 amino acids. CDR3 bases: TGTGCCAGCAGTTACGACGGTTCTAACACAGATACGCAGTATTTT. Translating it yields CASSYDGSNTDTQYF.

This clonotype showed up just a few times. V and J are TRBV5-6 and TRBJ1-2; D ambiguous. The V end was cut by 3 bases, the J end by 6 bases, with 9 bases between. Germline V CDR1 and CDR2: SGHDT, YYEEEE. The CDR3 loop spans 12 amino acids. CDR3 residues: CASSSPTHGYTF. The CDR3 region has the DNA TGTGCCAGCAGCTCACCGACTCATGGCTACACCTTC.

This sequence joins TRBV20-1 and TRBJ2-7, with a weak D call TRBD1 (6 bases). CDR3 length equals 13 residues. Germline loops: CDR1 DFQATT, CDR2 SNEGSKA (reference sequence). V lost 6 bases and J 3 bases, leaving 15 bases between the germline ends. The CDR3 loop is CSASTGQYYEQYF. CDR3 in DNA: TGCAGTGCCTCGACAGGACAATACTACGAGCAGTACTTC.

The chain joins TRBV6-1 to TRBJ2-7; 7 positions agree with TRBD1. Germline V gene lookup returns CDR1 MNHNS and CDR2 SASEGT. The CDR3 spans 15 residues. V lost 5 bases and J lost 2; bases outside the gene matches: 9. The DNA of the CDR3 is TGTGCCAGCAGTCCCCTACAGGGGAACACCTACGAGCAGTACTTC. The encoded protein is CASSPLQGNTYEQYF.

The chain couples TRBV18 to TRBJ2-5; D possibly matches TRBD1 or TRBD2 (5 bases each). V shed 1 base and J shed 7 bases, with 25 bases lying between them. Germline values: CDR1 KGHSH, CDR2 LQKENI. The CDR3 extends over 18 amino acids. The DNA for the CDR3 is TGTGCCAGCTCACCACGATCAGGGTTGAGCAGCGGAGGAGGGACCCAGTACTTC. Translated, it gives CASSPRSGLSSGGGTQYF.

The V gene is TRBV20-1, the J gene TRBJ2-7; D gene ambiguous. The V end was cut by 3 bases, the J end by 0 bases, with 9 bases between. CDR1 is DFQATT and CDR2 is SNEGSKA in the germline V gene (reference sequence). The CDR3 runs to 13 residues. The CDR3 DNA reads TGCAGTGCTAGGCAGGCTAACTCCTACGAGCAGTACTTC. Translation: CSARQANSYEQYF.

This sequence joins TRBV15 and TRBJ2-4, with D perhaps matching TRBD1 or TRBD2 (5 bases each). The closer fit of TRBJ2-5 to the DNA end suggests the J call may be wrong. The germline V gene encodes CDR1 LNHNV and CDR2 YYDKDF (reference sequence). The CDR3 is 14 residues long. CDR3: CATSREGETETQYF. CDR3 nucleotide sequence: TGTGCCACCAGCAGAGAGGGGGAAACGGAGACCCAGTACTTC.

This clonotype was seen many times. The rearrangement joins TRBV20-1 to TRBJ2-5; 7 bases line up with TRBD2. V shed 3 bases and J 1 base; nucleotides not matched to a gene: 5. Germline V gene lookup returns CDR1 DFQATT and CDR2 SNEGSKA (reference sequence). There are 14 residues in the CDR3. This CDR3 is CSARGPGGQETQYF. CDR3 nucleotide sequence: TGCAGTGCTAGGGGACCGGGAGGCCAAGAGACCCAGTACTTC.

This clonotype has just a few counts. The rearrangement uses TRBV12-3 or TRBV12-4 and TRBJ2-3; maybe TRBD1 (6 bases). V lost 6 bases and J 2 bases, leaving 15 bases between the germline ends. The CDR3 length is 15 residues. The CDR3 protein is CASSSLGANTDTQYF. The CDR3 nucleotides read TGTGCCAGCAGCTCCTTGGGGGCAAACACAGATACGCAGTATTTT.

This clonotype was found a few times. The chain carries TRBV29-1 and TRBJ2-1; 8 bases align to TRBD2. CDR1 SQVTM and CDR2 ANQGSEA come from the germline V gene. The V gene end was trimmed by 7 bases and the J gene end by 4 bases; junction bases not matched to a gene: 3. The CDR3 contains 12 residues. The DNA of the CDR3 is TGCAGCGGACTAGCGCGGTACAATGAGCAGTTCTTC. Translated, it gives CSGLARYNEQFF.

The sample holds a few counts of this clonotype. The gene calls are TRBV28 and TRBJ2-7; 16 nucleotides match TRBD2. Germline CDR1 reads MDHEN; CDR2 reads SYDVKM. The CDR3 extends over 18 amino acids. With V trimmed by 7 bases and J by 4 bases, 13 bases remained unmatched. The CDR3 loop reads CASKGTGTSGRARYEQYF. CDR3 nucleotide sequence: TGTGCCAGCAAGGGGACCGGGACTAGCGGGAGGGCGAGATACGAGCAGTACTTC. Using reference TRBV28 and TRBJ2-7 for the parts outside the CDR3, the full variable domain is DVKVTQSSRYLVKRTGEKVFLECVQDMDHENMFWYRQDPGLGLRLIYFSYDVKMKEKGDIPEGYSVSREKKERFSLILESASTNQTSMYLCASKGTGTSGRARYEQYFGPGTRLTVT.

At least ten counts were recorded for this clonotype. The rearrangement joins TRBV7-2 to TRBJ2-5; the match to TRBD2 covers 12 bases. Germline-derived CDR1 and CDR2 are SGHTA and FQGNSA. The CDR3 covers 16 residues. J gave up 2 bases and V 6 bases, and 7 bases lay outside the gene matches. This chain's CDR3 is CASSSGLAGPQETQYF. CDR3 DNA sequence: TGTGCCAGCAGTTCTGGACTAGCGGGGCCACAAGAGACCCAGTACTTC.

V and J are TRBV20-1 and TRBJ2-1; 8 positions agree with TRBD2. With 0 bases clipped from V and 13 bases from J, the junction kept 17 bases outside the gene matches. Germline assignment: CDR1 DFQATT and CDR2 SNEGSKA (reference sequence). CDR3 size: 16 residues. The CDR3 DNA is TGCAGTGCTAGAGAACCCGAGGGTAGCGGGAATAGTGATCAGTTCTTC. Amino acid sequence: CSAREPEGSGNSDQFF.

The chain couples TRBV6-1 to TRBJ2-1, with 8 positions matching TRBD2. CDR1 is MNHNS and CDR2 is SASEGT in the germline V gene. The CDR3 contains 14 residues. V was pared by 5 bases and J by 5 bases, with 5 bases of the junction left unmatched. The CDR3 region has the DNA TGTGCCAGCAGTTCCCGGGGGGGGAACAATGAGCAGTTCTTC. Translating it yields CASSSRGGNNEQFF.

The CDR3 protein is CASTLNTEAFF. The CDR3 coding sequence is TGCGCCAGCACTTTGAACACTGAAGCTTTCTTT. The chain joins TRBV5-1 to TRBJ1-1; D not certain. Germline V CDR1 and CDR2: SGHRS, YFSETQ. Between the trimmed V and J ends, which lost 6 bases and 0 bases, there was a span of 3 bases. The CDR3 has 11 amino acids.

The gene calls are TRBV20-1 and TRBJ2-7; 9 positions match TRBD2. The ends lost 1 base at V and 2 bases at J; junction bases unmatched: 6. The CDR3 length is 15 residues. Germline lookup yields CDR1 DFQATT and CDR2 SNEGSKA (reference sequence). CDR3 region: CSARAGSGGTYEQYF. CDR3 DNA sequence: TGCAGTGCTAGAGCAGGTAGCGGGGGTACCTACGAGCAGTACTTC.